These T cell receptor beta chains were read from a single sample in a study of shared clonotypes between healthy human individuals. The table came from immunoSEQ multiplex PCR; TCRdb's copy has only in-frame clones and leaves some out. The sample lists some 2.1 million clones, about 95% occurring once. Sequenced input: naive CD8+ T cells sorted from blood. These receptors originate from a man between 18 and 29 years old in good health. CDR3s include the opening cysteine and the closing phenylalanine or tryptophan. A D gene is named only where the DNA matches it firmly. The listing skips clone size in some rows; elsewhere it reads once, few, many or a size class.

V gene: TRBV6-6; clone size: -; CDR3 length: 15; D gene: -; J gene: TRBJ1-4; CDR3 protein: CASSPNLATNEKLFF; CDR3 DNA: TGTGCCAGCAGCCCTAATTTAGCAACTAATGAAAAACTGTTTTTT
V gene: TRBV10-2; clone size: -; CDR3 length: 12; D gene: -; J gene: TRBJ2-7; CDR3 protein: CASSDSSLEQYF; CDR3 DNA: TGCGCCAGCAGTGACTCGTCCCTGGAGCAGTACTTC
V gene: TRBV5-1; clone size: -; CDR3 length: 14; D gene: TRBD1; J gene: TRBJ2-7; CDR3 protein: CASTTGDLSYEQYF; CDR3 DNA: TGCGCCAGCACGACAGGGGACCTCTCCTACGAGCAGTACTTC
V gene: TRBV2; clone size: -; CDR3 length: 14; D gene: -; J gene: TRBJ1-2; CDR3 protein: CASSEETGNYGYTF; CDR3 DNA: TGTGCCAGCAGTGAAGAAACAGGGAACTATGGCTACACCTTC
V gene: TRBV10-3; clone size: -; CDR3 length: 16; D gene: -; J gene: TRBJ1-1; CDR3 protein: CAIRGTGDGAATEAFF; CDR3 DNA: TGTGCCATCAGGGGGACGGGGGATGGGGCTGCGACTGAAGCTTTCTTT
V gene: TRBV4-2; clone size: -; CDR3 length: 17; D gene: -; J gene: TRBJ1-1; CDR3 protein: CASSQDLLEGFNTEAFF; CDR3 DNA: TGTGCCAGCAGCCAAGATCTGTTGGAGGGCTTTAACACTGAAGCTTTCTTT
V gene: TRBV27; clone size: once; CDR3 length: 16; D gene: TRBD1; J gene: TRBJ1-4; CDR3 protein: CASSSPTGGGEEKLFF; CDR3 DNA: TGTGCCAGCAGTTCACCGACAGGGGGCGGGGAAGAAAAACTGTTTTTT
V gene: TRBV7-2; clone size: -; CDR3 length: 15; D gene: -; J gene: TRBJ2-7; CDR3 protein: CASSLAGGPSYEQYF; CDR3 DNA: TGTGCCAGCAGCTTAGCGGGAGGACCGTCCTACGAGCAGTACTTC
V gene: TRBV4-3; clone size: -; CDR3 length: 17; D gene: TRBD2; J gene: TRBJ2-1; CDR3 protein: CASSQEGLAGSYNEQFF; CDR3 DNA: TGCGCCAGCAGCCAGGAGGGACTAGCGGGGTCTTACAATGAGCAGTTCTTC
V gene: TRBV2; clone size: -; CDR3 length: 12; D gene: -; J gene: TRBJ1-2; CDR3 protein: CASTQGNYGYTF; CDR3 DNA: TGTGCCAGCACTCAGGGGAACTATGGCTACACCTTC
V gene: TRBV9; clone size: -; CDR3 length: 16; D gene: -; J gene: TRBJ1-2; CDR3 protein: CASSGGVATGSNGYTF; CDR3 DNA: TGTGCCAGCAGCGGGGGGGTAGCCACGGGCTCTAATGGCTACACCTTC
V gene: TRBV4-3; clone size: -; CDR3 length: 15; D gene: -; J gene: TRBJ2-1; CDR3 protein: CASSQDQRRYNEQFF; CDR3 DNA: TGCGCCAGCAGCCAAGATCAGCGGCGGTACAATGAGCAGTTCTTC
V gene: TRBV11-2; clone size: -; CDR3 length: 15; D gene: -; J gene: TRBJ2-2; CDR3 protein: CASSLAQDYTGELFF; CDR3 DNA: TGTGCCAGCAGCTTAGCCCAGGACTACACCGGGGAGCTGTTTTTT
V gene: TRBV4-1; clone size: -; CDR3 length: 15; D gene: -; J gene: TRBJ2-3; CDR3 protein: CASRMPGAPSDTQYF; CDR3 DNA: TGCGCCAGCAGGATGCCAGGGGCTCCTTCAGATACGCAGTATTTT
V gene: TRBV11-2; clone size: -; CDR3 length: 15; D gene: TRBD2; J gene: TRBJ2-7; CDR3 protein: CASSLVGAGGHEQYF; CDR3 DNA: TGTGCCAGCAGCTTAGTGGGAGCGGGAGGGCACGAGCAGTACTTC
V gene: TRBV4-1; clone size: -; CDR3 length: 16; D gene: TRBD2; J gene: TRBJ2-2; CDR3 protein: CASSLPSGSYTGELFF; CDR3 DNA: TGCGCCAGCAGCCTTCCTAGCGGGAGCTACACCGGGGAGCTGTTTTTT
V gene: TRBV9; clone size: -; CDR3 length: 15; D gene: TRBD2; J gene: TRBJ2-7; CDR3 protein: CASSPTVAGGYEQYF; CDR3 DNA: TGTGCCAGCAGCCCAACGGTAGCGGGAGGTTACGAGCAGTACTTC
V gene: TRBV5-8; clone size: -; CDR3 length: 16; D gene: -; J gene: TRBJ2-2; CDR3 protein: CASSLRSGVLSGELFF; CDR3 DNA: TGTGCCAGCAGCTTGAGGTCAGGGGTATTATCCGGGGAGCTGTTTTTT
V gene: TRBV7-9; clone size: -; CDR3 length: 15; D gene: TRBD2; J gene: TRBJ2-1; CDR3 protein: CASSLSGNAGDEQFF; CDR3 DNA: TGTGCCAGCAGCCTAAGCGGGAACGCGGGAGATGAGCAGTTCTTC
V gene: TRBV5-1; clone size: -; CDR3 length: 14; D gene: -; J gene: TRBJ2-7; CDR3 protein: CASSLSSPYYEQYF; CDR3 DNA: TGCGCCAGCAGCTTATCCTCCCCCTACTACGAGCAGTACTTC
V gene: TRBV6-5; clone size: -; CDR3 length: 13; D gene: TRBD1; J gene: TRBJ2-1; CDR3 protein: CASSPGQGNEQFF; CDR3 DNA: TGTGCCAGCAGTCCTGGACAGGGCAATGAGCAGTTCTTC
V gene: TRBV29-1; clone size: -; CDR3 length: 16; D gene: TRBD1; J gene: TRBJ1-1; CDR3 protein: CSVDDRAQGGNTEAFF; CDR3 DNA: TGCAGCGTCGATGACAGGGCCCAAGGAGGGAACACTGAAGCTTTCTTT
V gene: TRBV13; clone size: -; CDR3 length: 18; D gene: TRBD2; J gene: TRBJ2-1; CDR3 protein: CASSLLGLAEGPDNEQFF; CDR3 DNA: TGTGCCAGCAGCTTATTGGGACTAGCGGAGGGCCCTGACAATGAGCAGTTCTTC
V gene: TRBV20-1; clone size: -; CDR3 length: 11; D gene: -; J gene: TRBJ2-3; CDR3 protein: CSALSTDTQYF; CDR3 DNA: TGCAGTGCTTTAAGCACAGATACGCAGTATTTT
V gene: TRBV29-1; clone size: -; CDR3 length: 13; D gene: TRBD1; J gene: TRBJ2-3; CDR3 protein: CSVGQGNGDTQYF; CDR3 DNA: TGCAGCGTTGGACAGGGCAACGGAGATACGCAGTATTTT
V gene: TRBV6-1; clone size: -; CDR3 length: 15; D gene: -; J gene: TRBJ1-5; CDR3 protein: CASSEPVQGNQPQHF; CDR3 DNA: TGTGCCAGCAGTGAACCCGTCCAGGGAAATCAGCCCCAGCATTTT
V gene: TRBV5-4; clone size: -; CDR3 length: 14; D gene: -; J gene: TRBJ1-2; CDR3 protein: CASSLDALGDGYTF; CDR3 DNA: TGTGCCAGCAGCTTGGACGCCCTGGGGGATGGCTACACCTTC
V gene: TRBV18; clone size: -; CDR3 length: 15; D gene: TRBD2; J gene: TRBJ2-3; CDR3 protein: CASSREREPADTQYF; CDR3 DNA: TGTGCCAGCTCGAGGGAGCGGGAACCTGCAGATACGCAGTATTTT
V gene: TRBV6-5; clone size: -; CDR3 length: 13; D gene: -; J gene: TRBJ1-2; CDR3 protein: CASSWGQGYGYTF; CDR3 DNA: TGTGCCAGCAGTTGGGGGCAGGGCTATGGCTACACCTTC
V gene: TRBV27; clone size: -; CDR3 length: 14; D gene: -; J gene: TRBJ1-3; CDR3 protein: CASSSSVSGNTIYF; CDR3 DNA: TGTGCCAGCAGTTCGTCGGTCTCTGGAAACACCATATATTTT
V gene: TRBV21-1; clone size: -; CDR3 length: 14; D gene: -; J gene: TRBJ2-7; CDR3 protein: CASKRTRGIYEQYF; CDR3 DNA: TGTGCCAGCAAAAGGACTAGAGGGATTTACGAGCAGTACTTC
V gene: TRBV19; clone size: -; CDR3 length: 15; D gene: -; J gene: TRBJ2-7; CDR3 protein: CASSAQSGTSYEQYF; CDR3 DNA: TGTGCCAGTAGTGCTCAGAGTGGAACGTCCTACGAGCAGTACTTC
V gene: TRBV7-9; clone size: -; CDR3 length: 15; D gene: -; J gene: TRBJ2-2; CDR3 protein: CASSAGTGTGGELFF; CDR3 DNA: TGTGCCAGCAGCGCCGGGACGGGAACCGGCGGGGAGCTGTTTTTT
V gene: TRBV23-1; clone size: -; CDR3 length: 14; D gene: TRBD1; J gene: TRBJ2-7; CDR3 protein: CASSPLTGTYEQYF; CDR3 DNA: TGCGCCAGCAGTCCCCTGACAGGGACCTACGAGCAGTACTTC
V gene: TRBV7-9; clone size: -; CDR3 length: 14; D gene: -; J gene: TRBJ1-6; CDR3 protein: CASSLDGANSPLHF; CDR3 DNA: TGTGCCAGCAGCCTGGACGGGGCAAATTCACCCCTCCACTTT
V gene: TRBV19; clone size: -; CDR3 length: 15; D gene: TRBD2; J gene: TRBJ2-1; CDR3 protein: CASSTRTSGYNEQFF; CDR3 DNA: TGTGCCAGTAGCACCCGGACTAGCGGTTACAATGAGCAGTTCTTC
V gene: TRBV4-1; clone size: -; CDR3 length: 15; D gene: TRBD1; J gene: TRBJ1-6; CDR3 protein: CASSQAPGGDSPLHF; CDR3 DNA: TGCGCCAGCAGCCAAGCTCCAGGGGGCGATTCACCCCTCCACTTT
V gene: TRBV2; clone size: -; CDR3 length: 13; D gene: -; J gene: TRBJ2-7; CDR3 protein: CASAVGSSYEQYF; CDR3 DNA: TGTGCCAGCGCCGTGGGTAGTTCCTACGAGCAGTACTTC